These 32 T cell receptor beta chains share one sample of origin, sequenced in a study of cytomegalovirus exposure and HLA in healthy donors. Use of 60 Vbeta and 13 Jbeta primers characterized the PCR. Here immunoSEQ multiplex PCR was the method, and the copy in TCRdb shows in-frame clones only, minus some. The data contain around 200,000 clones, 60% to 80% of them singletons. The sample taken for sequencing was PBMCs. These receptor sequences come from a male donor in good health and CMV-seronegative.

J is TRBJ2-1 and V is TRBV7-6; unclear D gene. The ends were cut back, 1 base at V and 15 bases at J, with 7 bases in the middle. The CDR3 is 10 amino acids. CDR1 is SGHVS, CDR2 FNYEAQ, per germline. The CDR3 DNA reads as TGTGCCAGCAGCTTAGTTATTCCGTTCTTC. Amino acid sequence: CASSLVIPFF.

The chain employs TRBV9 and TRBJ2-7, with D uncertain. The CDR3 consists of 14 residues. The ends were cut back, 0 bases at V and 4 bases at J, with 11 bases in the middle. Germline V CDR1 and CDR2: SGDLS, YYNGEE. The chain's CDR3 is CASSVGTDLYEQYF. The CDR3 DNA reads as TGTGCCAGCAGCGTAGGAACAGATTTATACGAGCAGTACTTC.

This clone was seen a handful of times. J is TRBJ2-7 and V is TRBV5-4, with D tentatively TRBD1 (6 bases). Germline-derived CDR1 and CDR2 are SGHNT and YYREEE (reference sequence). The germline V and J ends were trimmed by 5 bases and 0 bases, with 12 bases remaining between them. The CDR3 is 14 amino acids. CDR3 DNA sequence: TGTGCCAGCAGAGAACAGGGAAACTCCTACGAGCAGTACTTC. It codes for CASREQGNSYEQYF.

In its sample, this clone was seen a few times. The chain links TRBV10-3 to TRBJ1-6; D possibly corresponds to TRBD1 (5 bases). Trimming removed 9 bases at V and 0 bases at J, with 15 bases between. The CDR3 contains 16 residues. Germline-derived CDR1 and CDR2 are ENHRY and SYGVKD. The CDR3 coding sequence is TGTGCCATAGCGTCTCGGGGGAGCTCCTATAATTCACCCCTCCACTTT. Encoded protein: CAIASRGSSYNSPLHF.

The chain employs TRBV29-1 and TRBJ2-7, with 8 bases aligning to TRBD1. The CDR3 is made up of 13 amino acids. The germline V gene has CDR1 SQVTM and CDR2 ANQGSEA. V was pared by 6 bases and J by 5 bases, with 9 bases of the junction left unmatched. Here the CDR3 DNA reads TGCAGCGTGGAGGGTCAGGGGGCGGACGAGCAGTACTTC. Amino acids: CSVEGQGADEQYF.

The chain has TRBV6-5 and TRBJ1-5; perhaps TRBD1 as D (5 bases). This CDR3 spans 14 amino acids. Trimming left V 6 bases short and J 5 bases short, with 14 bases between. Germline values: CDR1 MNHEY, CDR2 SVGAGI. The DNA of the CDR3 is TGTGCCAGCAGAGCCCAGGGAAACTATCAGCCCCAGCATTTT. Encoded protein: CASRAQGNYQPQHF.

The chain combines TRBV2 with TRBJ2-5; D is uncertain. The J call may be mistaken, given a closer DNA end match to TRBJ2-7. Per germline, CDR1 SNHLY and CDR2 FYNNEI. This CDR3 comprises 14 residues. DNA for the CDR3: TGTGCCAGCAGTCCACGGTGGGCCATCTACGAGCAGTACTTC. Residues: CASSPRWAIYEQYF.

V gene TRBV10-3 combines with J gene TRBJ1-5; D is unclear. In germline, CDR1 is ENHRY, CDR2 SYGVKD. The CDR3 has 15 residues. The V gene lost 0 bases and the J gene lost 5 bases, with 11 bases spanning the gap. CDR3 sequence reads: CAISESDLGDQPQHF. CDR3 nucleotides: TGTGCCATCAGTGAGTCGGACCTCGGGGATCAGCCCCAGCATTTT.

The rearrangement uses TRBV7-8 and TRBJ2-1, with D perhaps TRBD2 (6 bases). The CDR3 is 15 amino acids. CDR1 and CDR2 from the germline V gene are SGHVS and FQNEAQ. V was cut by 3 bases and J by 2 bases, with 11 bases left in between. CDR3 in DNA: TGTGCCAGCAGCTTCCGGGACTCCACCTACAATGAGCAGTTCTTC. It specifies CASSFRDSTYNEQFF.

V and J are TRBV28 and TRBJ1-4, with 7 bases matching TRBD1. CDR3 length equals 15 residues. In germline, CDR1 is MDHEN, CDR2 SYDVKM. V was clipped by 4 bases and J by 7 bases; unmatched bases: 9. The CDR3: CASSSYRGRGEKLFF. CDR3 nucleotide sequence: TGTGCCAGCAGTTCATACAGGGGAAGGGGTGAAAAACTGTTTTTT.

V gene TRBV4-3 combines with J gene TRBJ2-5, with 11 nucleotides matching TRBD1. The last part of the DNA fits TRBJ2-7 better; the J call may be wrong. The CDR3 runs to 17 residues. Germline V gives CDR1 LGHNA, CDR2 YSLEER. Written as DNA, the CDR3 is TGCGCCAGCAGCCAAGATAAGGAGGGACAGGGGGTTTTCGAGCAGTACTTC. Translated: CASSQDKEGQGVFEQYF.

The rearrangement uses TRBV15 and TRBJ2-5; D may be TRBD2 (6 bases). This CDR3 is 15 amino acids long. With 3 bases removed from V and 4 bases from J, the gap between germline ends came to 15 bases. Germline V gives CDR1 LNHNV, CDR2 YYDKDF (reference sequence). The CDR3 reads CATSSGGKAGETQYF. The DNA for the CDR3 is TGTGCCACCAGCAGTGGAGGGAAGGCAGGAGAGACCCAGTACTTC.

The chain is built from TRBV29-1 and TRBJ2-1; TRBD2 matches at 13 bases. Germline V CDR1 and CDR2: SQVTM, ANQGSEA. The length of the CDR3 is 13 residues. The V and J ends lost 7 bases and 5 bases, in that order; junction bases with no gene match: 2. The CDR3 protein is CSATSGRHNEQFF. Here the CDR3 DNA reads TGCAGCGCGACTAGCGGGAGGCACAATGAGCAGTTCTTC.

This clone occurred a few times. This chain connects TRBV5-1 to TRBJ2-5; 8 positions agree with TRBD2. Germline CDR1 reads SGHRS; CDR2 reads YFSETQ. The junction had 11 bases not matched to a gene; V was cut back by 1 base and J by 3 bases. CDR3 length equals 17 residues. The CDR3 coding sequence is TGCGCCAGCAGCTTGAGGGCCGGGGGGGACCCAAAAGAGACCCAGTACTTC. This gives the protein CASSLRAGGDPKETQYF.

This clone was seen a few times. Here the CDR3 DNA reads TGTGCCAGCTCAAGCCAGACTAGCAGGGTTGAGCAGTTCTTC. It codes for CASSSQTSRVEQFF. The chain joins TRBV18 to TRBJ2-1; TRBD2 matches at 7 bases. The V gene end was trimmed by 5 bases and the J gene end by 9 bases; junction bases not matched to a gene: 10. This CDR3 contains 14 residues. Germline values: CDR1 KGHSH, CDR2 LQKENI.

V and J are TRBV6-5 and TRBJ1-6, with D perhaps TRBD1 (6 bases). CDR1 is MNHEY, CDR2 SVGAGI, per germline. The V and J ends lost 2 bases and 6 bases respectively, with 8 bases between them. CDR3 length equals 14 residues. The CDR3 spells CASSYGGGNSPLHF. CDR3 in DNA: TGTGCCAGCAGTTACGGGGGCGGTAATTCACCCCTCCACTTT.

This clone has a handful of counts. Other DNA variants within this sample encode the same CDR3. Here the CDR3 DNA reads TGTGCCACCAGCAGAGGGACTAGCGGCTCCTACGAGCAGTACTTC. Translation: CATSRGTSGSYEQYF. This chain uses TRBV15 with TRBJ2-7; 10 positions agree with TRBD2. The trim removed 1 base at V and 0 bases at J, leaving 0 bases unmatched. The CDR3 consists of 15 residues. The germline V gene has CDR1 LNHNV and CDR2 YYDKDF (reference sequence).

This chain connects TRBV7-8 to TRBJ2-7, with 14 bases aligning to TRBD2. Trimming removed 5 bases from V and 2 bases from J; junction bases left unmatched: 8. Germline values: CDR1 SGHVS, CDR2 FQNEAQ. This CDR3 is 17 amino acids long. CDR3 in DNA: TGTGCCAGCAGCCTAGGACTAGCGGGGGGCCTTGCCTACGAGCAGTACTTC. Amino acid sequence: CASSLGLAGGLAYEQYF.

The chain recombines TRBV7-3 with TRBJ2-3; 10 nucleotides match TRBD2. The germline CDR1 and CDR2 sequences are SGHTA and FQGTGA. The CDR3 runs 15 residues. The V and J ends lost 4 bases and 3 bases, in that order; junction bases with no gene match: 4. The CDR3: CASSWASGSTDTQYF. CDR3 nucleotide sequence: TGTGCCAGCAGCTGGGCTAGCGGGAGTACAGATACGCAGTATTTT.

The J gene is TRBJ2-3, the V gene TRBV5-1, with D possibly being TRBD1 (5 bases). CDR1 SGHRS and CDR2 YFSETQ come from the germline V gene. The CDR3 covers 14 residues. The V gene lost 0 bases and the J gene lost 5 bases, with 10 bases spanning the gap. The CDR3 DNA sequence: TGCGCCAGCAGCTTGGTGACAGCTAAAGATACGCAGTATTTT. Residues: CASSLVTAKDTQYF.

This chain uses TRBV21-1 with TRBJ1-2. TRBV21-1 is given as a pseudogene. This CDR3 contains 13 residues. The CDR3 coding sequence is TGTGCCAGCAGCGCCCTTTGGGGGGGCGGCTACACCTTC. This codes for CASSALWGGGYTF.

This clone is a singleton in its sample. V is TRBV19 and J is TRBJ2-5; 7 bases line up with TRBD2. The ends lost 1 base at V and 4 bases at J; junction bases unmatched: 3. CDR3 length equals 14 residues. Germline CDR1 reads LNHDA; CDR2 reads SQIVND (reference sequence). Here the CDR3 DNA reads TGTGCCAGTAGTATAGTCTGGGGGGGAGAGACCCAGTACTTC. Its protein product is CASSIVWGGETQYF.

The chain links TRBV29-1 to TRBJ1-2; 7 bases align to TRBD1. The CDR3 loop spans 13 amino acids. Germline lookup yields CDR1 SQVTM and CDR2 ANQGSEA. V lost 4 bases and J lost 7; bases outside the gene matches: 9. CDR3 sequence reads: CSVGGQISSGYTF. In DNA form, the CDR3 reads TGCAGCGTTGGGGGACAGATTTCGTCTGGCTACACCTTC.

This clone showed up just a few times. As DNA, the CDR3 is TGTGCCAGCAGCACACAGGGATTCGGGGAGCTGTTTTTT. It codes for CASSTQGFGELFF. This chain joins TRBV21-1 and TRBJ2-2; the D call of TRBD1 is as the table states it, not checked on the DNA. TRBV21-1 is reported as a pseudogene. The CDR3 runs to 13 residues.

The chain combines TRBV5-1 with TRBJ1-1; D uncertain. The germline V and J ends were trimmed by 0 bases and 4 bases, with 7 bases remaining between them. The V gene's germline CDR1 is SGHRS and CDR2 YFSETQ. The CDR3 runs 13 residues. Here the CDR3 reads CASSLGLFTEAFF. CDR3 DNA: TGCGCCAGCAGCTTGGGTCTTTTCACTGAAGCTTTCTTT.

In DNA, the CDR3 is TGTGCCAGCAGAAACGGTGAAGCTTTCTTT. Protein sequence: CASRNGEAFF. The chain joins TRBV28 to TRBJ1-1; D uncertain. The CDR3 consists of 10 residues. V was shortened by 6 bases and J by 7 bases, with 6 bases between the two germline ends. Germline lookup yields CDR1 MDHEN and CDR2 SYDVKM.

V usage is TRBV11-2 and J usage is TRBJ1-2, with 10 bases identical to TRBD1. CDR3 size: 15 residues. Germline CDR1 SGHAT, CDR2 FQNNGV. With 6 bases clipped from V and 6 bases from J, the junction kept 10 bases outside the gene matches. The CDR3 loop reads CASRRPGTGANGYTF. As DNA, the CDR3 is TGTGCCAGCAGGCGACCAGGGACAGGGGCAAATGGCTACACCTTC.

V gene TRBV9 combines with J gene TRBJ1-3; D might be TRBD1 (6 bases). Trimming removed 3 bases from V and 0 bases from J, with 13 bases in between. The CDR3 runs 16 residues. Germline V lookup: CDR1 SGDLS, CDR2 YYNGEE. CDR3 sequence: CASSGPGHISGNTIYF. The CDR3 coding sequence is TGTGCCAGCAGCGGACCGGGACACATCTCTGGAAACACCATATATTTT.

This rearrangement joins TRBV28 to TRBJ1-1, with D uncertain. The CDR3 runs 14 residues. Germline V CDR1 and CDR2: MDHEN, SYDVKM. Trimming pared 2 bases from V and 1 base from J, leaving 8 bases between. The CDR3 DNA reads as TGTGCCAGCAGTTTAGGAGGAGCGAACACTGAAGCTTTCTTT. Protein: CASSLGGANTEAFF.

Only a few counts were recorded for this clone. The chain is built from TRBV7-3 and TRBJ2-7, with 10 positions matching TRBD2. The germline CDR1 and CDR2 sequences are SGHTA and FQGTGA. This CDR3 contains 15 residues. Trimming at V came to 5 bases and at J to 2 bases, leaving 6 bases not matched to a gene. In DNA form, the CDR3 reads TGTGCCAGCAGCCTAAGCGGGGGGGCAGCCTACGAGCAGTACTTC. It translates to CASSLSGGAAYEQYF.

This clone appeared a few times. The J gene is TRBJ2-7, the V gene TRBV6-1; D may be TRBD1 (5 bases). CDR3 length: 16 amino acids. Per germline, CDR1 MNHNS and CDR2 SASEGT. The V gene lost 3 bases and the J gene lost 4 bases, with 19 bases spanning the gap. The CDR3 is CASSDDSTYPTYEQYF. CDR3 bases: TGTGCCAGCAGTGACGACAGTACCTACCCTACATACGAGCAGTACTTC.

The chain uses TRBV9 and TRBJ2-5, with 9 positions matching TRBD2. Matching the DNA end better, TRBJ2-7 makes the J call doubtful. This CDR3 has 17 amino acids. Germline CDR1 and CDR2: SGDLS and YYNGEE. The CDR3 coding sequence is TGTGCCAGCAGCGTAGACCCCGCGGGGGGGATCTCCTACGAGCAGTACTTC. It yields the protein CASSVDPAGGISYEQYF.